This T cell receptor beta chain was captured in a study of CD8 T cells in Susac syndrome. Study at large: Among the Susac syndrome patients sequenced, five or six had active disease and 8 or 9 were in remission.

The authors reverse transcribed roughly 0.5 to 1 ug RNA with random hexamers. TCRdb ran MiXCR on the immunoSEQ multiplex PCR reads and lists one entry per CDR3 protein. The sample has tens of thousands of distinct CDR3 sequences, 85% to 95% seen once. CDR3 length: 16 amino acids. V was trimmed by 1 base and J by 6 bases, leaving 13 bases between them. The germline V gene has CDR1 LNHNV and CDR2 YYDKDF (reference sequence). On this clonotype: Its target is not known.

Study outcomes and limitations: In Susac syndrome, CD8+ expansion was highest in TEMRA and active disease.

Source material: CD8+ T cells from PBMCs. The V gene is TRBV15, the J gene TRBJ2-6; no clear D gene. The receptor was isolated from a human donor with Susac syndrome. CDR3 bases: TGTGCCACCAGCAGAGTAGGGTCTCTGGCGGCCAACGTCCTGACTTTC. Its protein product is CATSRVGSLAANVLTF.